This T cell receptor (beta chain) was documented in a study of T cells in Graves' hyperthyroidism and ophthalmopathy. The study, taken as a whole, reports: The model foresaw ophthalmopathy a median around 6 months prior to onset.

Researchers amplified the TCR beta CDR3 regions from RNA transcripts. HTBI primers were employed in a first-round RT-PCR of the TCR CDR3. One entry per CDR3 protein, called by TCRdb with MiXCR from the multiplex PCR reads. The data contain 540,000 or so distinct CDR3 sequences, less than 20% of them seen just once; the ten biggest clones take up less than 9.5%. Lactation, pregnancy, other autoimmune disease or uncontrolled infection led to exclusion of patients. Used for diagnoses were clinical symptoms, serum thyroxine and TRAb, thyroid ultrasound and orbital computed tomography. This clonotype was counted at least ten times. What it recognizes is unknown. CDR1 and CDR2 (germline): MDHEN, SYDVKM. The CDR3 extends over 14 amino acids. With 2 bases removed from V and 3 bases from J, the gap between germline ends came to 10 bases.

V usage is TRBV28 and J usage is TRBJ1-1; D gene uncertain. Input material: blood. This TCR was recovered from a woman under 40 with Graves' hyperthyroidism. The CDR3 reads CASSLRALYTEAFF. Written as DNA, the CDR3 is TGTGCCAGCAGTTTAAGGGCCCTTTACACTGAAGCTTTCTTT.